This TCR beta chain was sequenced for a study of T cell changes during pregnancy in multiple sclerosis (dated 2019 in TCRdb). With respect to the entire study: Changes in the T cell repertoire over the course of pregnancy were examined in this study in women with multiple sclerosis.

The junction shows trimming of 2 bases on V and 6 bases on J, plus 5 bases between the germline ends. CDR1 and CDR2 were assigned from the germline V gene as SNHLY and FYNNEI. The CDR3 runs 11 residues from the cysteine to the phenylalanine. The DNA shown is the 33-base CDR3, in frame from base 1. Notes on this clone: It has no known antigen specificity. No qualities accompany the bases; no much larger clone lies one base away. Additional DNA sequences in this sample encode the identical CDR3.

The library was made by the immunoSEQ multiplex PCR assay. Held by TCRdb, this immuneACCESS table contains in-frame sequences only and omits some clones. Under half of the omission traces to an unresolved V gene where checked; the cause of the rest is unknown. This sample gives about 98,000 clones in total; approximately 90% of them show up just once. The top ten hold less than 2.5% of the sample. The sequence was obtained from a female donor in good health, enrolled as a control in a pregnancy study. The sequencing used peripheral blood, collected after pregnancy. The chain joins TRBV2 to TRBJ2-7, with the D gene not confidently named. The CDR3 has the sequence CASSESGEQYF. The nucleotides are TGTGCCAGCAGTGAATCGGGCGAGCAGTACTTC. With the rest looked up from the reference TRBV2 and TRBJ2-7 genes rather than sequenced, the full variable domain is EPEVTQTPSHQVTQMGQEVILRCVPISNHLYFYWYRQILGQKVEFLVSFYNNEISEKSEIFDDQFSVERPDGSNFTLKIRSTKLEDSAMYFCASSESGEQYFGPGTRLTVT.